A single sample gave rise to the 8 T cell receptor beta chains below, sequenced in a study of blood T cell repertoires in COVID-19. The repertoire was sequenced with immunoSEQ multiplex PCR; TCRdb's copy has only in-frame clones and lacks some. Here the sample spans 150,000 to 200,000 clones, roughly 84% being singletons. The sequencing sample was made of peripheral blood. The origin of the receptors is a human donor in a cohort sampled during active COVID-19.

The gene calls are TRBV27 and TRBJ2-7; tentative D call: TRBD1 (6 bases). Germline loops: CDR1 MNHEY, CDR2 SMNVEV (reference sequence). V lost 4 bases and J 4 bases, leaving 14 bases between the germline ends. The CDR3 contains 14 residues. The CDR3 loop is CASSWGQGGYEQYF. CDR3 bases: TGTGCCAGCAGTTGGGGGCAGGGCGGGTACGAGCAGTACTTC.

The rearrangement uses TRBV3-1 (or the pseudogene TRBV3-2) and TRBJ1-3; 8 nucleotides line up with TRBD1. With V trimmed by 4 bases and J by 7 bases, 6 bases remained unmatched. Germline V gene lookup returns CDR1 LGHDT and CDR2 YNNKEL (reference sequence). CDR3 size: 14 residues. CDR3 DNA: TGTGCCAGCAGCCTACGGACAGGGCAGAACACCATATATTTT. Translation: CASSLRTGQNTIYF.

The CDR3 reads CASSEAGGKYEQYF. For the CDR3, the DNA is TGCGCCAGCAGCGAAGCGGGGGGTAAATACGAGCAGTACTTC. The rearrangement uses TRBV5-1 and TRBJ2-7, with 9 bases matching TRBD2. CDR1 is SGHRS and CDR2 is YFSETQ in the germline V gene. Trimming removed 4 bases from V and 4 bases from J; junction bases left unmatched: 6. The CDR3 consists of 14 residues.

This clone was counted many times. This chain uses TRBV27 with TRBJ2-7, with no clear D. The V and J ends lost 4 bases and 0 bases respectively, with 4 bases between them. Germline V gives CDR1 MNHEY, CDR2 SMNVEV (reference sequence). The CDR3 contains 12 residues. DNA of the CDR3: TGTGCCAGCAGTTCCGGCTCCTACGAGCAGTACTTC. Its translation: CASSSGSYEQYF.

The rearrangement links TRBV9 to TRBJ2-1; TRBD2 might be the D (5 bases). Trimming pared 3 bases from V and 5 bases from J, leaving 15 bases between. Per germline, CDR1 SGDLS and CDR2 YYNGEE. The CDR3 covers 15 residues. CDR3 DNA sequence: TGTGCCAGCAGCGAGCGGTTGACCCGGCACAATGAGCAGTTCTTC. This gives the protein CASSERLTRHNEQFF.

The chain has TRBV2 and TRBJ1-2; TRBD1 aligns across 7 bases. The V gene's germline CDR1 is SNHLY and CDR2 FYNNEI. Germline trimming cut 6 bases from V and 1 base from J; bases unmatched to any gene: 2. The CDR3 contains 13 residues. CDR3 sequence reads: CASSYRGNYGYTF. The DNA for the CDR3 is TGTGCCAGCAGCTACAGGGGTAACTATGGCTACACCTTC. Full variable domain (missing parts from reference TRBV2 and TRBJ1-2): EPEVTQTPSHQVTQMGQEVILRCVPISNHLYFYWYRQILGQKVEFLVSFYNNEISEKSEIFDDQFSVERPDGSNFTLKIRSTKLEDSAMYFCASSYRGNYGYTFGSGTRLTVV.

This sequence joins TRBV19 and TRBJ2-3; a possible D gene is TRBD1 (6 bases). V was shortened by 6 bases and J by 2 bases, with 15 bases between the two germline ends. This CDR3 has 15 residues. Germline CDR1 is LNHDA and CDR2 is SQIVND (reference sequence). The CDR3 loop reads CASSRGGRNTDTQYF. The CDR3, as DNA: TGTGCCAGTAGCAGAGGGGGTCGAAACACAGATACGCAGTATTTT.

The V and J genes are TRBV27 and TRBJ2-3, with D maybe TRBD1 (5 bases). The germline CDR1 and CDR2 sequences are MNHEY and SMNVEV (reference sequence). Trimming cost V 3 bases and J 3 bases, with 7 bases left between them. The CDR3 runs 13 residues. The CDR3 region has the DNA TGTGCCAGCAGTTTTTACAGGACAGATACGCAGTATTTT. Translated, it gives CASSFYRTDTQYF.